Here is one T cell receptor (beta chain) with its context. This clone was observed a handful of times. There is no known antigen for this receptor. Per-base qualities were not stored, and no clone one base away is much larger. These data come from a study of cytomegalovirus exposure and HLA in healthy donors (dated by TCRdb to 2016 to 2017). Broadly, across the study: An earlier analysis of approximately 600 of the donors reported approximately 300 Gb of sequence data and 117 million unique TCR beta sequences from around 200 million T cells. An early release that covered about 600 HLA-typed donors contained around 300 gigabases of sequencing data and around 80 million unique TCR sequences. Of the 398 genotyped donors, around 81% fell in the genetic ancestry cluster associated with self-reported Caucasian donors. The study was designed to test whether signatures of past pathogen exposure could be identified by cataloging public T cell receptors. The study profiled the T cell repertoires of more than 500 subjects by immunosequencing and related them to cytomegalovirus serostatus. Along with the roughly 700-subject first cohort, a separate validation cohort of around 120 different subjects was used. To predict cytomegalovirus infection status, the study combined high-throughput TCR immunosequencing, statistical association of individual TCRs with disease status, and machine learning. A later analysis re-examined previously published TCR beta repertoires from more than 550 donors and added high-resolution HLA genotyping to investigate patterns of TCR occurrence. The later analysis used no new phenotypic data to find candidate immune exposures, relying instead on TCR beta sequences and their occurrence across donors. To decide whether each TCR beta V gene segment behaved as functional or pseudogenic, an earlier analysis of some 600 of the donors relied on high-throughput TCR beta sequencing. Donor age, sex, ethnicity and CMV serostatus were collected together with the repertoire data. In a later genetic analysis, genome-wide SNP genotypes for about three fifths of the 666 donors were used, and that subset was treated as a discovery cohort. All discovery cohort repertoires had been generated using a single sequencing platform. HLA typing covered class I and class II loci at four-digit resolution. Typing coverage differed by locus: A, B, C, DRB1 and DQB1 were typed in about 629-640 donors, DQA1 in 500 to 550, DPA1 in 600 to 610, and DPB1 in 472. Several DR-DQ haplotypes were treated as single units for association and clustering because of strong linkage in the cohort. Among roughly 400 genotyped donors of the cohort, an average of roughly 240,000 unique TCR beta nucleotide sequences were sequenced per donor, about a sixth of them non-productive.

The cohort was made up of 666 healthy bone marrow donors. At the time of sampling, every cohort member was nominally healthy, though immune exposures that went unrecorded were likely present. The donor was CMV seronegative and was included in the group of 352 seronegative cohort members. Each donor provided a peripheral blood sample, and peripheral blood mononuclear cells were used for TCR beta sequencing. Genomic DNA was extracted from the blood cell samples with the Qiagen DNeasy Blood Extraction Kit. The germline V gene specifies SGHRS as CDR1 and YFSETQ as CDR2. The V and J ends are trimmed by 3 bases and 0 bases, leaving 10 bases between them. The CDR3 contains 15 residues, cysteine and phenylalanine counted. The kept DNA is CDR3 alone, 45 bases in frame from the first base. Results and caveats for the whole study, not just this receptor: Some IMGT-functional V segments, including TRBV6-2 and TRBV6-3, could not be distinguished by the 87-base-pair reads and were therefore excluded. Most CMV-associated TCR beta chains appeared to be HLA-restricted in a later analysis, and the HLA associations seemed to be driven largely by CMV exposure. Only TCR beta chains were sequenced in this cohort, and the absence of alpha or paired-chain data limited detectable features. Most TCR sequences were seen in very few donors, while some public TCRs were found in many individuals. Presence/absence analyses assumed roughly uniform sequencing depth across donors, an assumption that may not hold. A later genetic analysis reported fewer N-insertions in productive TCRs among donors in an Asian-associated ancestry cluster than the roughly 700-donor mean. A further reported finding was that TCR beta sequences accurately predicted the HLA-A and HLA-B alleles for most subjects in the first cohort. Cytomegalovirus status was reported to be diagnosed by the classifier with high specificity and sensitivity in both the original and validation cohorts. The study gave a list of 150 to 200 TCR beta chains associated with cytomegalovirus. The earlier analysis of 450 to 700 of the donors excluded fewer than 20 rarely observed V segments, including chromosome 9 orphons, because counts were too low. HLA typing was unavailable for some donors at each locus, so association tests used only the typed subset. Immune exposure information for the cohort was limited to CMV serostatus. Linkage disequilibrium might explain the correlated functional status among segregating V segments, but an unknown experimental factor could not be ruled out. In a later analysis, HLA-associated TCR beta chains were found to be more clonally expanded and to have lower generation probabilities than equally common non-associated chains. It was suggested by the authors that the approach could potentially be generalized to other disease states and immunological phenotypes. In a later analysis, the rate of TCR association differed among HLA loci, with DRB1 alleles having the most associated TCRs and HLA-C alleles having the fewest. An earlier analysis of approximately 500 of the donors showed that most TCR beta V segments appeared in productive rearrangements either about 87% or about 30% of the time, which broadly matched IMGT annotations. V-gene and J-gene trimming of TCR beta chains was associated with a missense DCLRE1C variant in a later genetic analysis, and the association was replicated in an independent cohort. In vitro tests confirmed that a few of the cytomegalovirus-associated TCR beta chains recognize cytomegalovirus antigens. Assigning TCR associations to individual alleles was difficult when HLA alleles, especially DR and DQ, strongly co-occurred. In a later analysis, several top co-occurrence clusters were reported to appear linked to parvovirus B19, influenza, CMV and Epstein-Barr virus. Specific HLA alleles were associated with over 15,000 TCR beta sequences at a false discovery rate of 0.05 in a later analysis. A cluster of highly shared sequence variants was judged likely to be a technical artifact of the sequencing pipeline.

The library was made by the immunoSEQ multiplex PCR assay. A mixture of 60 forward primers for TCR Vbeta segments and 13 reverse primers for TCR Jbeta segments was used in the multiplex PCR. The CDR3 region of rearranged TCR beta genes was amplified from genomic DNA with a multiplex PCR assay. The Illumina HiSeq System was used to sequence the amplified TCR beta libraries as 87-base-pair reads. As for the authors' bioinformatics: A later analysis counted about 80 million unique TCR beta chains across the 690 or so repertoires, and 10 million to 11 million of these chains were shared by at least two donors. A nearest-neighbor algorithm error-corrected the raw reads and collapsed the reads into unique sequences, merging closely related sequences to remove PCR and sequencing errors. Alignment of CDR3 sequences to IMGT reference sequences was used to assign V, D and J gene segments. Each retained sequence needed at least a six-nucleotide match to both a V gene segment and a J gene segment. Rearrangements were classified as productive when the CDR3 lacked stop codons and remained in frame with V and J, and all other rearrangements were classified as non-productive. CDR3 was defined according to IMGT convention as the region running from the second conserved V-encoded cysteine to the conserved J-encoded phenylalanine. The earlier analysis of 550 to 650 of the donors excluded any sequence lacking an unambiguous match to a single V gene segment. In an earlier analysis of some 590 of the donors, V segments were called functional above 56.7% productive rearrangements and were called segregating when the between-donor standard deviation exceeded 5%. To diagnose cytomegalovirus status from the catalog of TCR beta chain sequences, a statistical classification framework was built. A later analysis assigned V and J genes by comparing TCR nucleotide sequences with IMGT/GENE-DB human TR gene sequences. A later analysis assigned CDR3 sequences and most-parsimonious VDJ recombination scenarios with the TCRdist pipeline. A later analysis defined each TCR beta chain by its CDR3 amino acid sequence plus V-gene family, and excluded reads lacking a unique V-gene family. To address suspected cross-contamination and a sequencing artifact, a later analysis removed a few hundred highly shared, low-generation-probability nucleotide sequences. A later analysis calculated a clonal expansion index for each public chain from normalized within-repertoire ranks of inferred template counts. A later analysis computed generation probabilities with a VDJ recombination model fitted to out-of-frame rearrangements, and checked the results against IGoR. A later analysis scored TCR-TCR, TCR-HLA and TCR-CMV co-occurrence with hypergeometric tests, applying a repertoire-size bias correction to TCR pairs. False discovery rates were estimated in a later analysis by permuting HLA or CMV assignments 20 times. In a later analysis, co-occurring TCRs were grouped using DBSCAN, with TCRdist sequence similarity added in when clustering inside HLA-allele-positive subsets. Repertoires with fewer than 30,000 or more than 120,000 public chains, plus five repertoires with anomalous nucleotide sharing, were excluded from co-occurrence clustering. TCRdb mirrors the immuneACCESS table, restricted to in-frame sequences. Some clones are absent from its copies; in checked studies, under half trace to an unresolved V gene, and the reason for the others is unknown. D and trimming were read from the DNA, whereas the V and J calls and clone size are those reported in that table. The sample table records about 130,000 clones; nearly 10% of these occur just once. Approximately 1.7% of the sample is taken by the ten largest.

The specimen sequenced was PBMCs. The sequence links TRBV5-1 to TRBJ1-5; no D segment can be confidently identified. This receptor was obtained from a man aged 50 to 60 in good health and CMV-seronegative. CDR3 protein: CASSSGLNSNQPQHF. The DNA sequence reads TGCGCCAGCAGCTCAGGACTGAATAGCAATCAGCCCCAGCATTTT.